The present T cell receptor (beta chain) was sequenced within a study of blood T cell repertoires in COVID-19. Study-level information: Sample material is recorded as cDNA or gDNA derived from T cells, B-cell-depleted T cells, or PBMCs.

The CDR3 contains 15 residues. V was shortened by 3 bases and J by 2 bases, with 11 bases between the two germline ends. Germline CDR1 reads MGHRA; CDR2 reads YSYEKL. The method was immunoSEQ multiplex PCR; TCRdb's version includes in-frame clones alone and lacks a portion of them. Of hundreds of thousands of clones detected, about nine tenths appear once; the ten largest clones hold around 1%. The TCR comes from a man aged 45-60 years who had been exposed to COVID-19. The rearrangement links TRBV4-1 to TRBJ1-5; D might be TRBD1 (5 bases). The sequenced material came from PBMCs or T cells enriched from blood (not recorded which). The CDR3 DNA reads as TGCGCCAGCAGCCACCAGGGTAGGGGCAATCAGCCCCAGCATTTT. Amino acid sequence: CASSHQGRGNQPQHF.